This T cell receptor (beta chain) was obtained from a study of Ad26.COV2.S vaccination and SARS-CoV-2 variants. Overall study results and limits: For non-spike TCRs, breadth in vaccine recipients resembled that in placebo recipients. Possibly, TCR breadth and depth analyses underestimated total T cell responses.

This sample's treatment: some 20 received Ad26.COV2.S at low or high dose, single or two shots; several received placebo; per-sample allocation not given. Sampling occurred on day 63 after the first vaccine or placebo injection. The protocol was immunoSEQ multiplex PCR, while the TCRdb copy is restricted to in-frame clones and leaves out a portion. Of hundreds of thousands of clones listed, 70% to 90% are singletons. In this sample, this clone turned up a few times. The antigen remains unidentified. The length of the CDR3 is 17 residues. Germline-derived CDR1 and CDR2 are MGHRA and YSYEKL. The ends were cut back, 1 base at V and 2 bases at J, with 12 bases in the middle.

The origin of this receptor is a person aged 18-65 years who received the Ad26.COV2.S COVID-19 vaccine or a placebo. This sample comprised peripheral blood, obtained in a trial of Ad26.COV2.S vaccine versus placebo. V gene TRBV4-1 combines with J gene TRBJ1-6; D call uncertain. For the CDR3, the DNA is TGCGCCAGCAGCCAAGGTCCTCTGGGAACCTATAATTCACCCCTCCACTTT. Translation gives CASSQGPLGTYNSPLHF.